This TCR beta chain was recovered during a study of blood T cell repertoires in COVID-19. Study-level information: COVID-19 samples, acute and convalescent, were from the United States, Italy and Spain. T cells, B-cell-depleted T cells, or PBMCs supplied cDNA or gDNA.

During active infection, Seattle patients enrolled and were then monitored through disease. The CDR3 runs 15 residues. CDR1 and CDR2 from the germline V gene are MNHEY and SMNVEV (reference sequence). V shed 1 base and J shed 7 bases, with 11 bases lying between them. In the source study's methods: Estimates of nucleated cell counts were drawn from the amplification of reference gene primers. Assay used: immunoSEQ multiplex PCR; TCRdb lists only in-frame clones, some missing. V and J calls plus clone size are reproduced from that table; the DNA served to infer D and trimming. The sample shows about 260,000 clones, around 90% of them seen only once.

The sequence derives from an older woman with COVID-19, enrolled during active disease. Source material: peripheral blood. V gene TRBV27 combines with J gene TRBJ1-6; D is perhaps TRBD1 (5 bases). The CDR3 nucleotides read TGTGCCAGCAGTTTATTAGGGGCTGTCAATTCACCCCTCCACTTT. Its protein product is CASSLLGAVNSPLHF.